These T cell receptor beta chains were read from a single sample in a study of T cell responses to AZD1222 COVID-19 vaccine. Sequenced by immunoSEQ multiplex PCR; TCRdb stores in-frame clones only, minus some. The profile shows tens of thousands of clones, roughly 90% of them singletons. The sample here was peripheral blood, taken 28 days after the second AZD1222 dose. These receptors were taken from an adult who received the AZD1222 COVID-19 vaccine. CDR3s include the opening cysteine and the closing phenylalanine or tryptophan. A D gene is named only where the DNA matches it firmly. Clone sizes are given selectively: once, few, many, or a class where the clone is expanded.

cdr3_length j_call clone_size d_call v_call cdr3_aa cdr3_nt
14 TRBJ2-1 . TRBD2 TRBV9 CASSTSGGANEQFF TGTGCCAGCAGCACTAGCGGGGGGGCAAATGAGCAGTTCTTC
14 TRBJ2-7 . . TRBV7-9 CASSVEGGRYEQYF TGTGCCAGCAGCGTGGAGGGGGGGCGCTACGAGCAGTACTTC
15 TRBJ2-7 . . TRBV4-1 CASSQVAGLPYEQYF TGCGCCAGCAGCCAAGTGGCCGGACTTCCCTACGAGCAGTACTTC
13 TRBJ2-7 . . TRBV29-1 CSARQVLSYEQYF TGCAGCGCCCGACAGGTCCTCTCCTACGAGCAGTACTTC
13 TRBJ1-1 . . TRBV9 CASSPGGNTEAFF TGTGCCAGCAGTCCGGGCGGGAACACTGAAGCTTTCTTT
13 TRBJ1-2 . . TRBV25-1 CASSGLGYDGYTF TGTGCCAGCAGTGGTTTGGGGTATGATGGCTACACCTTC
15 TRBJ2-1 . TRBD2 TRBV9 CASSVGTGGPREQFF TGTGCCAGCAGCGTAGGTACGGGGGGGCCACGAGAGCAGTTCTTC
15 TRBJ2-1 . TRBD1 TRBV3-1/TRBV3-2 CASSYGTGFLDEQFF TGTGCCAGCAGCTATGGGACAGGTTTTTTGGATGAGCAGTTCTTC
15 TRBJ1-5 . . TRBV6-2/TRBV6-3 CASSWGIQSGQPQHF TGTGCCAGCAGTTGGGGGATTCAGAGTGGTCAGCCCCAGCATTTT
13 TRBJ1-2 . TRBD1 TRBV12-3/TRBV12-4 CASRRTGGGGYTF TGTGCCAGCAGACGGACAGGGGGCGGTGGCTACACCTTC
15 TRBJ1-5 . . TRBV15 CATSRSPGRGQPQHF TGTGCCACCAGCAGGAGCCCGGGAAGGGGTCAGCCCCAGCATTTT
14 TRBJ2-7 . . TRBV2 CASSETGRTTEQYF TGTGCCAGCAGTGAAACAGGGCGGACGACCGAGCAGTACTTC
13 TRBJ1-2 . . TRBV18 CASSPGADYGYTF TGTGCCAGCTCACCGGGGGCTGACTATGGCTACACCTTC
11 TRBJ2-7 . . TRBV5-1 CASRRDYEQYF TGCGCCAGCAGGCGAGATTACGAGCAGTACTTC
15 TRBJ2-5 . . TRBV12-5 CASGLVRWGGETQYF TGTGCTAGTGGTTTGGTTAGGTGGGGCGGGGAGACCCAGTACTTC
13 TRBJ2-7 few . TRBV5-4 CASYRTSSYEQYF TGTGCCAGTTACCGGACTTCATCCTACGAGCAGTACTTC
14 TRBJ1-2 . . TRBV5-1 CASSVGPPLLGYTF TGCGCCAGCAGCGTGGGTCCCCCACTATTGGGCTACACCTTC